This T cell receptor beta chain was profiled in a study of T cell responses to AZD1222 COVID-19 vaccine (dated by TCRdb to 2020 to 2023). General notes on the study: A total of just over 230 trial participants underwent TCR sequencing, of whom about 210 had received two doses of AZD1222 and around 26 had received two doses of the MenACWY control vaccine. Enrollment into the trials was organized by age into subgroups of 18-55, 56-69 and 70-plus years, and those subgroups contained about 160, 30 and 59 TCR-sequenced participants, respectively. The paper as a whole reports these results and caveats: Participants were mostly white British, with more females than males. The authors suggested clonal diversity may have been underestimated. Because no samples from the day 14 peak response were available, repertoires could be characterized only after the peak T cell response. In the small 56-69-year group, the increase in depth fell short of significance, most likely because of low power. Only five to seven AZD1222 recipients were SARS-CoV-2 seropositive at baseline, limiting conclusions about previously exposed vaccinees. Spike-specific TCR breadth and depth rose significantly after two AZD1222 doses compared with day 0 and with MenACWY recipients. Reportedly, close to half of the unique spike-specific TCRs recognized epitopes lying outside the regions that are mutated in the B.1.351 and B.1.1.7 variants. Vaccine-associated CD4 TCRs spanned the whole spike protein, with dominant responses in regions 160-218 and 743-854.

CDR1 and CDR2 are drawn from the germline V gene: SGHAT, FQNNGV. A distance of 18 bases separates the germline ends of V and J, which lose 6 bases and 7 bases respectively. CDR3 length: 15 amino acids, cysteine to phenylalanine. The CDR3 DNA has 45 bases and is translated from base 1. The CDR3 regions of human TCRbeta chains were subjected to immunosequencing. On the study's bioinformatics: Repertoire TCRs were matched against a reference library of SARS-CoV-2-specific TCRs generated with the MIRA antigen-specificity platform. Breadth meant the fraction of unique TCRs that were SARS-CoV-2-associated, whereas depth meant the fraction of total T cells that were SARS-CoV-2-associated. Using the MIRA data, each spike-specific TCR was assigned both to the spike region to which the TCR was reactive and to a CD4 or CD8 class. Log10-transformed breadth and depth values were compared by one-way ANOVA with Sidak's multiple comparisons tests. In its TCRdb copy, this immuneACCESS table keeps in-frame sequences only and misses some clones. Where compared with another copy, unresolved V genes explain less than half of these, and the others have no known cause. V, J and clone size reflect that table, while D and trimming were determined from the DNA. The sample has over 95,000 clones on record, about 88% of them singletons. The ten largest account for about 16% of the sample.

The sample's time point label, in plain terms: about 28 days (+/-7) after the second vaccine dose. AZD1222 recipients with second doses at about 4 weeks or about 12 weeks were pooled, because spike-specific TCR depth and breadth did not differ between schedules. Vaccinee samples came from UK trials COV001 and COV002, including a single-blind randomized controlled phase 2/3 trial of AZD1222 (ChAdOx1 nCoV-19) in healthy adults. Trial participant PBMC samples were collected at day 0 and day 28 after the second dose for TCRbeta chain sequencing. A note on this clone: Its recognized antigen is unknown. No per-base quality is available; no much larger clone lies one base away.

Sequencing was performed on peripheral blood, taken 28 days after the second AZD1222 dose. The chain is encoded by TRBV11-2 joined to TRBJ2-2, with no D gene named confidently. The TCR was taken from an adult who received the AZD1222 COVID-19 vaccine. The CDR3 loop reads CASRPGRLNSGELFF. The bases are TGTGCCAGCAGACCGGGCCGCCTTAATAGCGGGGAGCTGTTTTTT.